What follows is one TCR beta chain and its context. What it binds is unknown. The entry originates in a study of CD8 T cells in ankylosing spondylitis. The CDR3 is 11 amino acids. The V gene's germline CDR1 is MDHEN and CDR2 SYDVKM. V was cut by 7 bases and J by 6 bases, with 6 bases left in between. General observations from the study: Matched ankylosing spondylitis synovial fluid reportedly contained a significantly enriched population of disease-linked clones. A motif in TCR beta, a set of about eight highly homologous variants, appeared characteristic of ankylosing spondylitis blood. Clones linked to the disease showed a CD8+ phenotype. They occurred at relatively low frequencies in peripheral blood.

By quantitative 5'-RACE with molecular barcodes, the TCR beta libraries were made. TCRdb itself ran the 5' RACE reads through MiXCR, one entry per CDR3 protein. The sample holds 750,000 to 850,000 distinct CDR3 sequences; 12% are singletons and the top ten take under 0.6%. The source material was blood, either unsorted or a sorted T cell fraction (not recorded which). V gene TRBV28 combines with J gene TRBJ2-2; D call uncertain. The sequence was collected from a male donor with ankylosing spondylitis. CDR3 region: CASTFSGELFF. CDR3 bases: TGTGCCAGCACCTTTTCCGGGGAGCTGTTTTTT.